This T cell receptor (beta chain) is from a study of blood T cells in healthy people across ages. For this clonotype: Its antigen is unknown.

In germline, CDR1 is DFQATT, CDR2 SNEGSKA (reference sequence). The CDR3 has 15 residues. The V and J ends lost 6 bases and 5 bases, in that order; junction bases with no gene match: 11. Study-level points and caveats: Underestimates were what the diversity estimates from one million T cells were considered to be. Age advanced and TCR beta diversity per million T cells fell, roughly linearly.

A second about 6 to 11 cycle PCR used barcoded and J-beta primers. MiXCR, run by TCRdb on the 5' RACE reads, gives a single entry per CDR3 protein. Counted here are approximately 1.5 million distinct CDR3 sequences, approximately 43% occurring once; the ten biggest clones make up less than 5%. The sample consisted of blood. This sequence joins TRBV20-1 and TRBJ2-1; 9 nucleotides align to TRBD1. The source of this sequence is a woman aged 18-30 years in good health. The CDR3 DNA follows: TGCAGTGCCCGAAAAGGGACAGGGACCGACAATGAGCAGTTCTTC. Translated: CSARKGTGTDNEQFF.